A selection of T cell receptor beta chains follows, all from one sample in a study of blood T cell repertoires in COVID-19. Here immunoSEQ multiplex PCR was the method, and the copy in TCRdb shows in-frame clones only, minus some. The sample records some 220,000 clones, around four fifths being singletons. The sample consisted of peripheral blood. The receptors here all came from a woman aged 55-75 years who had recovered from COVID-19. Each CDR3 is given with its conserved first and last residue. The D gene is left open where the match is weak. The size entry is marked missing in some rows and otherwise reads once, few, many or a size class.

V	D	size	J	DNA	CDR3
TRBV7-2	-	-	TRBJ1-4	TGTGCCAGCAGCTTAGCAAGAGGCCGCGGGGGTGCTAACAGCCCCAATGAAAAACTGTTTTTT	CASSLARGRGGANSPNEKLFF
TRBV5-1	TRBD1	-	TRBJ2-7	TGCGCCAGCAGCTGGGGGGACAGGGCCTACTCCTACGAGCAGTACTTC	CASSWGDRAYSYEQYF
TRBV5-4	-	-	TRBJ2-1	TGTGCCAGCAGCTTGTATTACAATGAGCAGTTCTTC	CASSLYYNEQFF
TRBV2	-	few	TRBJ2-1	TGTGCCAGCAATTCGGGGAGGGGACAATACAATGAGCAGTTCTTC	CASNSGRGQYNEQFF
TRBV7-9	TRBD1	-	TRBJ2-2	TGTGCCAGCAGCTTCGGGACAGGGTCCACCGGGGAGCTGTTTTTT	CASSFGTGSTGELFF
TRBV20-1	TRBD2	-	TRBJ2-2	TGCAGTGCTAGTTCTAGCGGGGGGGTGGACACCGGGGAGCTGTTTTTT	CSASSSGGVDTGELFF
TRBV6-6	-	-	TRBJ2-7	TGTGCCAGCAGTTACGGGGACATAGGGCCATACGAGCAGTACTTC	CASSYGDIGPYEQYF
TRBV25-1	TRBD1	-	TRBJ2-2	TGTGCCAGCAGTTTAACAGGGGTTCTCGGGGAGCTGTTTTTT	CASSLTGVLGELFF
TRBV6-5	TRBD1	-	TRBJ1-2	TGTGCCAGCAGCACCGGGACAGTCTATGGCTACACCTTC	CASSTGTVYGYTF
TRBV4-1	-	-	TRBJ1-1	TGCGCCAGCACCTCGACAGGTAGCACTGAAGCTTTCTTT	CASTSTGSTEAFF
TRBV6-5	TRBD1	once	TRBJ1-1	TGTGCCAGCGACCGGGTGGGAGGCAGGGGGGCTTTCTTT	CASDRVGGRGAFF
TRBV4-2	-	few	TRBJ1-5	TGTGCCAGCAGCCAAGATTATAGGGGGGGCAACAATCAGCCCCAGCATTTT	CASSQDYRGGNNQPQHF
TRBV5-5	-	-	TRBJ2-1	TGTGCCAGCACCCAGGCTCACTATGAGCAGTTCTTC	CASTQAHYEQFF
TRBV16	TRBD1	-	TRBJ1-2	TGTGCCAGCAGCCAGCGCCGTTGGACAGGGGTTGGCTACACCTTC	CASSQRRWTGVGYTF
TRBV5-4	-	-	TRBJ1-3	TGTGCCAGCAGCTCCGCGGGGTTGGGAAACACCATATATTTT	CASSSAGLGNTIYF
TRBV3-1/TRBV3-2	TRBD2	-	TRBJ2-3	TGTGCCAGCAGCCCTTACGGGGGGGGAACTAGCACAGATACGCAGTATTTT	CASSPYGGGTSTDTQYF
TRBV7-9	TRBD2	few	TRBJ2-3	TGTGCCAGCAGCTTTTGGCGGACTAGCGGGAATTACCCCGCGATCGTGCAGTATTTT	CASSFWRTSGNYPAIVQYF
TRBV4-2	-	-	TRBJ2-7	TGTGCCAGCAGCCAAACTGGAGGTAGGGCTTACGAGCAGTACTTC	CASSQTGGRAYEQYF
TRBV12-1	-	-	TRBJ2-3	TGTGCCAGCAGCTGTAGCGGGGGAAAGGTAACAGATACGCAGTATTTT	CASSCSGGKVTDTQYF
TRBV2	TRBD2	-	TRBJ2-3	TGTGCCAGCACCTCTCCGGGACTAGCGGGGGGGAGCACAGATACGCAGTATTTT	CASTSPGLAGGSTDTQYF
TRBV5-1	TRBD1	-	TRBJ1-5	TGCGCCAGCAGCTCGACAGGGAACAGCAATCAGCCCCAGCATTTT	CASSSTGNSNQPQHF
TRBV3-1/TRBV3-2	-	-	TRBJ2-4	TGTGCCAGCAGCCAGAGCCGGGATAGTCAGTACTTC	CASSQSRDSQYF
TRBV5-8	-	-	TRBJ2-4	TGTGCCAGCAGCTTGCGGCGACCAGGACTAGCCAAAAACATTCAGTACTTC	CASSLRRPGLAKNIQYF
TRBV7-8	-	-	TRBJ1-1	TGTGCCAGCAGCTCCTATACGATGAACACTGAAGCTTTCTTT	CASSSYTMNTEAFF
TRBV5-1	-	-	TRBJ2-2	TGCGCCAGCAGCTTGGGGCAGGGCGAAGCCGGGGAGCTGTTTTTT	CASSLGQGEAGELFF
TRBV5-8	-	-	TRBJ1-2	TGTGCCAGCAGCTTGGGGGAAGGACAGTCCTCTAACTATGGCTACACCTTC	CASSLGEGQSSNYGYTF
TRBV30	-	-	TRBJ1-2	TGTGCCTGTTGGAGGGAAAAAGCCTATGGCTACACCTTC	CACWREKAYGYTF
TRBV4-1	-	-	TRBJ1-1	TGCGCCAGCAGCCAAGATCAGGGGCCAATGAACACTGAAGCTTTCTTT	CASSQDQGPMNTEAFF
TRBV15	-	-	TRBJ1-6	TGTGCCACCAGCAGAGATGAGGCAGGGATAAACTCACCCCTCCACTTT	CATSRDEAGINSPLHF
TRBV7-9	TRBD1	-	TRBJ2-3	TGTGCCAGCAGCTCGACGGACAGGCAACCAGATACGCAGTATTTT	CASSSTDRQPDTQYF
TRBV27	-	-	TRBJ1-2	TGTGCCAGCAGCAGATCTACGGGAATTCTCTATGGCTACACCTTC	CASSRSTGILYGYTF
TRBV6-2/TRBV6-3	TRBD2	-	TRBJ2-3	TGTGCCAGCAGCCTTAGCGGGGATATAGATACGCAGTATTTT	CASSLSGDIDTQYF
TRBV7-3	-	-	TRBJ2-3	TGTGCCAGCAGCTTACGGGTAGCGGACACAGATACGCAGTATTTT	CASSLRVADTDTQYF
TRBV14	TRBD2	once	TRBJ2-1	TGTGCCAGCAGCCAATTCACTAGCGGGGACGATGAGCAGTTCTTC	CASSQFTSGDDEQFF
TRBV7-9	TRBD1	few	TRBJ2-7	TGTGCCAGCAGCCCCCGGGGGACAGGGGGCAACGAGCAGTACTTC	CASSPRGTGGNEQYF
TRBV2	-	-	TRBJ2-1	TGTGCCAGCAGTTACTACCGCCACCAGTTCTTC	CASSYYRHQFF
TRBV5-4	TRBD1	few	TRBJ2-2	TGTGCCAGCAGCTTGGCCGAGTCAGGGGGTATCGGGGAGCTGTTTTTT	CASSLAESGGIGELFF
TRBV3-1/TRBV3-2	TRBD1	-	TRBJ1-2	TGTGCCAGCAGCCAAGAGAGGGGGCTAGGCTATGGCTACACCTTC	CASSQERGLGYGYTF
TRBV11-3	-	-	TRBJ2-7	TGTGCCAGCAGCTCCAAGGGGGATCCCTACGAGCAGTACTTC	CASSSKGDPYEQYF
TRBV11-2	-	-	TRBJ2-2	TGTGCCAGCAGCTTACAGAACACCGGGGAGCTGTTTTTT	CASSLQNTGELFF
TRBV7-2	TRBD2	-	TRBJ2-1	TGTGCCAGCAGCTTCGTGGGTAACGGGGGGAATGAGCAGTTCTTC	CASSFVGNGGNEQFF
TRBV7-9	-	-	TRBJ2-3	TGTGCCAGCACCCCTCCCGGGAGCACAGATACGCAGTATTTT	CASTPPGSTDTQYF
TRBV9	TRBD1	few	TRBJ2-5	TGTGCCAGCAGCCCGACAGGGGGCGGTGAGACCCAGTACTTC	CASSPTGGGETQYF
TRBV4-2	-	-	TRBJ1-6	TGTGCCAGCAGCCAAGAGGGCGACGGCCCTAATTCACCCCTCCACTTT	CASSQEGDGPNSPLHF
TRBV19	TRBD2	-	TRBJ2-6	TGTGCCAGTAGTATGGTGATCTGGAGTCTAGCGGGGGGCCGAAGATCTCAGGGGGCCAACGTCCTGACTTTC	CASSMVIWSLAGGRRSQGANVLTF
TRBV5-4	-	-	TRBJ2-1	TGTGCCAGCAGCTTGCCGGGTGGTGAGCAGTTCTTC	CASSLPGGEQFF
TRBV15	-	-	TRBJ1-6	TGTGCCACCAGCAGAGGAGGGACTGAGATATCCCTCCACTTT	CATSRGGTEISLHF
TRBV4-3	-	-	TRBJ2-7	TGCGCCAGCAGCCAAGAGGAGGGCGCAGGCACCTACGAGCAGTACTTC	CASSQEEGAGTYEQYF
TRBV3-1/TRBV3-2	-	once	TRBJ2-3	TGTGCCAGCAGCCAATGGCCCTTACAGGGCAGGCCAGATACGCAGTATTTT	CASSQWPLQGRPDTQYF
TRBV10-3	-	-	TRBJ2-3	TGTGCCATCAGGCAGATCAGCACAGATACGCAGTATTTT	CAIRQISTDTQYF
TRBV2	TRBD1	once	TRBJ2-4	TGTGCCAGCAGTGGGCGATGGGGGGACAGGGAAGCCAAAAACATTCAGTACTTC	CASSGRWGDREAKNIQYF
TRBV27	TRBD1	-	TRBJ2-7	TGTGCCAGCACTCCTGGGACAGGGGTCTACGAGCAGTACTTC	CASTPGTGVYEQYF
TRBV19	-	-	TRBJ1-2	TGTGCCAGTAGCCGACGGAGGGAATATGGCTACACCTTC	CASSRRREYGYTF
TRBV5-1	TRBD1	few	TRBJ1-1	TGCGCCAGCAGCTTGGCGACAGGGGCGAACACTGAAGCTTTCTTT	CASSLATGANTEAFF
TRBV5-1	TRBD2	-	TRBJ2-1	TGCGCCAGCAGCTTGGCTGCGGGGGCCTACAATGAGCAGTTCTTC	CASSLAAGAYNEQFF
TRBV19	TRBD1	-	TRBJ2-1	TGTGCCAGTAGTGCGACAGGGCTATCCTACAATGAGCAGTTCTTC	CASSATGLSYNEQFF
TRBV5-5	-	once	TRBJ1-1	TGTGCCAGCAGCTTGGGCAGGCCCACTGAAGCTTTCTTT	CASSLGRPTEAFF
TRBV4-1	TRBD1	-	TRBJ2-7	TGCGCCAGCAGCCAACCAAGGGACAGGGGCTACGAGCAGTACTTC	CASSQPRDRGYEQYF
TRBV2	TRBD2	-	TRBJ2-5	TGTGCCAGCAGTGAAGGGACTAGCGGGGGACAAGAGACCCAGTACTTC	CASSEGTSGGQETQYF
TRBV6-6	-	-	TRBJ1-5	TGTGCCAGCATGGACCTGGGGGGGGCACAACAGCCCCAGCATTTT	CASMDLGGAQQPQHF